This TCR beta chain was captured in a study of regulatory T cells in long-lasting Graves disease. This clonotype appeared many times. What it binds is not known. The study, taken as a whole, reports: Persistent Graves' disease cases displayed lower TCR diversity than newly diagnosed ones. Researchers reported studying only peripheral blood, not thyroid tissue.

V was trimmed by 9 bases and J by 0 bases, leaving 12 bases between them. Germline-derived CDR1 and CDR2 are KGHDR and SFDVKD. The CDR3 runs to 14 residues. This sample's time point: newly diagnosed GD, antithyroid drugs for less than 3 months. From PBMCs, RNA was extracted and then used to make the TCR library. The authors built TCR beta libraries using iRepertoire HTBI primers and Arm-PCR of CDR3 regions. As originally analysed: Segment identification across samples yielded 50 to 80 TRBV and more than twelve TRBJ segments. TCRdb analysed the multiplex PCR reads with MiXCR anew, one entry per CDR3 protein. The V and J calls follow TCRdb's processing rather than the paper's. The sample has 400,000 to 450,000 distinct CDR3 sequences, 15% seen once. Separately, the same data were catalogued under a study of T cells in Graves' hyperthyroidism and ophthalmopathy. As that study records: The HTBI primer set served for first-round RT-PCR of the TCR CDR3.

The sample in question was peripheral blood mononuclear cells (PBMCs), obtained at new diagnosis, from a patient treated with antithyroid drugs. The TCR comes from a woman aged 25 to 39 with Graves disease. The J gene is TRBJ2-3, the V gene TRBV24-1; possible D gene TRBD2, 5 bases. The CDR3 sequence is CATSLAASTDTQYF. The CDR3, as DNA: TGTGCCACCTCCCTAGCAGCAAGCACAGATACGCAGTATTTT.